The 24 T cell receptor beta chains given below trace back to one sample, sequenced in a study of shared clonotypes between healthy human individuals. The assay was immunoSEQ multiplex PCR, and TCRdb's table has in-frame clones only and misses some. The table includes 2 million to 2.5 million clones, approximately 94% detected once. Positively selected for CCR7, the CD45RO-negative cells used as naive CD8 cells excluded terminally differentiated effector memory CD45RA+ cells. Sequencing was carried out using naive CD8+ T cells from PBMCs. All receptors derive from a man between 18 and 29 years old in good health. Some clones in this sample may be carry-over from other donors' samples.

The chain recombines TRBV19 with TRBJ1-3; no reliable D call. The V end was cut by 8 bases, the J end by 1 base, with 9 bases between. Germline V lookup: CDR1 LNHDA, CDR2 SQIVND (reference sequence). The CDR3 is 13 residues long. Here the CDR3 reads CASSRKSGNTIYF. The CDR3 DNA reads TGTGCCAGTTCCCGTAAGTCTGGAAACACCATATATTTT.

The chain employs TRBV27 and TRBJ1-5, with 11 bases aligning to TRBD1. The CDR3 spans 17 residues. CDR1 is MNHEY and CDR2 is SMNVEV in the germline V gene (reference sequence). V dropped 5 bases and J dropped 6; count of bases not matched to a gene: 12. The CDR3 is CASSGDPWTGGTQPQHF. The CDR3 DNA reads TGTGCCAGCAGTGGGGACCCCTGGACAGGGGGCACTCAGCCCCAGCATTTT.

This chain uses TRBV5-5 with TRBJ1-1; D possibly corresponds to TRBD1 (6 bases). CDR1 and CDR2 from the germline V gene are SGHKS and YYEKEE (reference sequence). The CDR3 totals 14 residues. The V gene lost 4 bases and the J gene lost 1 base, with 11 bases spanning the gap. The DNA for the CDR3 is TGTGCCAGCAGCCACGGACAGACGAACACTGAAGCTTTCTTT. Encoded protein: CASSHGQTNTEAFF.

Of note for this clone: Different DNA sequences within this sample yield the same CDR3. The chain couples TRBV9 to TRBJ2-1; D not resolved. The CDR3 spans 12 residues. CDR1 and CDR2 (germline): SGDLS, YYNGEE. The germline V and J ends were trimmed by 0 bases and 6 bases, with 4 bases remaining between them. CDR3 sequence: CASSVGPNEQFF. CDR3 coding DNA: TGTGCCAGCAGCGTAGGACCCAATGAGCAGTTCTTC. The full variable domain, rest sourced from reference TRBV9 and TRBJ2-1, is DSGVTQTPKHLITATGQRVTLRCSPRSGDLSVYWYQQSLDQGLQFLIQYYNGEERAKGNILERFSAQQFPDLHSELNLSSLELGDSALYFCASSVGPNEQFFGPGTRLTVL.

The V call is TRBV7-9, the J call TRBJ2-5, with D uncertain. Trimming removed 4 bases from V and 4 bases from J, with 10 bases in between. CDR3 length: 13 amino acids. Germline assignment: CDR1 SEHNR and CDR2 FQNEAQ (reference sequence). CDR3 protein: CASSSPPRETQYF. The CDR3 DNA follows: TGTGCCAGCAGCTCCCCCCCCCGAGAGACCCAGTACTTC.

The chain joins TRBV14 to TRBJ2-1, with 14 bases aligning to TRBD2. The CDR3 consists of 17 residues. The V gene end was trimmed by 0 bases and the J gene end by 9 bases; junction bases not matched to a gene: 7. Germline lookup yields CDR1 SGHDN and CDR2 FVKESK. The CDR3 coding sequence is TGTGCCAGCAGCCAAGAACGGGGACTAGCGGGAGAAGGTGAGCAGTTCTTC. As protein: CASSQERGLAGEGEQFF.

This sequence joins TRBV10-1 and TRBJ2-1; a possible D gene is TRBD2 (6 bases). V lost 3 bases to trimming and J lost 5 bases, with 11 bases between them. Germline V gene lookup returns CDR1 WNHNN and CDR2 SYGVQD (reference sequence). This CDR3 comprises 14 residues. CDR3 in amino acids: CASSDSGPDNEQFF. In nucleotides, the CDR3 is TGCGCCAGCAGTGATAGCGGCCCTGACAATGAGCAGTTCTTC.

The chain has TRBV11-2 and TRBJ2-2, with 10 bases fitting TRBD2. The CDR3 spans 16 residues. The V and J ends lost 9 bases and 7 bases, in that order; junction bases with no gene match: 14. The germline V gene has CDR1 SGHAT and CDR2 FQNNGV. The CDR3 coding sequence is TGTGCCAGTACTCTAGGACTAGCGGTCACAAACGGGGAGCTGTTTTTT. Translating gives CASTLGLAVTNGELFF.

The chain recombines TRBV28 with TRBJ1-2, with D perhaps matching TRBD1 (6 bases). V lost 3 bases and J 4 bases, leaving 9 bases between the germline ends. This CDR3 contains 13 residues. Germline CDR1 and CDR2: MDHEN and SYDVKM. The CDR3 spells CASSFQGTYGYTF. The CDR3 DNA sequence: TGTGCCAGCAGTTTCCAGGGGACCTATGGCTACACCTTC.

The chain combines TRBV28 with TRBJ2-7; TRBD2 agrees at 8 bases. V lost 2 bases, J lost 4 bases, and 4 bases stayed unmatched. CDR1 and CDR2 from the germline V gene are MDHEN and SYDVKM. The CDR3 is 14 amino acids. The CDR3 region is CASSLAGGKYEQYF. The CDR3 bases are TGTGCCAGCAGTTTAGCGGGAGGAAAGTACGAGCAGTACTTC.

The rearrangement uses TRBV19 and TRBJ1-1; D unclear. Between the trimmed V and J ends, which lost 5 bases and 11 bases, there was a span of 15 bases. This CDR3 has 12 residues. Germline V gene data show CDR1 as LNHDA and CDR2 as SQIVND (reference sequence). The DNA for the CDR3 is TGTGCCAGTAGTCCCCCGGGCCCCTTGGCTTTCTTT. Amino acids: CASSPPGPLAFF.

This chain joins TRBV7-9 and TRBJ2-5; 9 bases match TRBD2. There are 15 residues in the CDR3. The V segment lost 0 bases and the J segment 5 bases; nucleotides outside the gene matches: 4. Germline CDR1 is SEHNR and CDR2 is FQNEAQ (reference sequence). The CDR3, as DNA: TGTGCCAGCAGCTTAGCGACTAGCGGATCTGAGACCCAGTACTTC. Its translation: CASSLATSGSETQYF.

There are a few counts of this clone. Different DNA sequences within this sample yield the same CDR3. The J gene is TRBJ2-7, the V gene TRBV27; 8 bases map to TRBD1. After removal of 5 bases from V and 3 bases from J, the junction contained 3 bases not matched to a gene. The germline gives CDR1 MNHEY, CDR2 SMNVEV (reference sequence). The CDR3 is 13 residues long. CDR3 DNA: TGTGCCAGCAGTCCAGGGGGCGGCTACGAGCAGTACTTC. Encoded protein: CASSPGGGYEQYF.

The rearrangement uses TRBV28 and TRBJ1-1; maybe TRBD1 (5 bases). The CDR3 contains 14 residues. Germline-derived CDR1 and CDR2 are MDHEN and SYDVKM. Trimming took off 7 bases at V and 0 bases at J, with 12 bases between the two ends. As DNA, the CDR3 is TGTGCCAGCACCTGGACACTGATGAACACTGAAGCTTTCTTT. Translation: CASTWTLMNTEAFF. The full variable domain, its missing parts supplied by reference TRBV28 and TRBJ1-1, is DVKVTQSSRYLVKRTGEKVFLECVQDMDHENMFWYRQDPGLGLRLIYFSYDVKMKEKGDIPEGYSVSREKKERFSLILESASTNQTSMYLCASTWTLMNTEAFFGQGTRLTVV.

The chain's CDR3 is CASSQDRGEAKNIQYF. In nucleotides, the CDR3 is TGCGCCAGCAGCCAAGATCGGGGGGAAGCCAAAAACATTCAGTACTTC. The rearrangement links TRBV4-1 to TRBJ2-4; 7 positions agree with TRBD2. V lost 0 bases and J lost 0; bases outside the gene matches: 2. Looked up from germline, CDR1 is MGHRA and CDR2 is YSYEKL. CDR3 length: 16 amino acids.

This chain connects TRBV18 to TRBJ2-5; 12 bases agree with TRBD1. The CDR3 is made up of 15 amino acids. With V trimmed by 5 bases and J by 5 bases, 6 bases remained unmatched. Per the germline V gene, CDR1 is KGHSH and CDR2 is LQKENI. The CDR3 DNA reads as TGTGCCAGCTCAGCCCCCGGGACAGGGGGCGAGACCCAGTACTTC. Its translation: CASSAPGTGGETQYF.

The table lists this clone with a few counts. This chain connects TRBV27 to TRBJ1-1, with a possible D match to TRBD1 (5 bases). CDR1 is MNHEY and CDR2 is SMNVEV in the germline V gene (reference sequence). The V and J ends lost 2 bases and 4 bases respectively, with 14 bases between them. The CDR3 length is 15 residues. CDR3 protein: CASSLTRGFTTEAFF. The CDR3 DNA reads as TGTGCCAGCAGTTTAACGCGGGGGTTCACCACTGAAGCTTTCTTT.

V gene TRBV6-5 combines with J gene TRBJ2-1; 7 nucleotides agree with TRBD1. This CDR3 spans 14 amino acids. Germline CDR1 is MNHEY and CDR2 is SVGAGI. V dropped 6 bases and J dropped 6; count of bases not matched to a gene: 8. The CDR3 reads CASSQTGTINEQFF. CDR3 DNA: TGTGCCAGCAGCCAGACAGGGACCATCAATGAGCAGTTCTTC.

The V call is TRBV11-2, the J call TRBJ2-7; tentatively, D is TRBD1 or TRBD2 (5 bases each). The CDR3 has 15 residues. Germline V gene data show CDR1 as SGHAT and CDR2 as FQNNGV. The V end lost 5 bases, the J end lost 3 bases, and 17 bases lay between the germline ends. CDR3 DNA: TGTGCCAGCAGCCCCAGGGAGAACCGTGTCTACGAGCAGTACTTC. This encodes CASSPRENRVYEQYF.

The chain employs TRBV4-3 and TRBJ2-2; TRBD2 matches 8 bases. Looked up from germline, CDR1 is LGHNA and CDR2 is YSLEER. With V trimmed by 6 bases and J by 4 bases, 4 bases remained unmatched. This CDR3 has 14 residues. CDR3 region: CASRHGRATGELFF. For the CDR3, the DNA is TGCGCCAGCAGACACGGGAGGGCCACCGGGGAGCTGTTTTTT.

This clone was counted once. The rearrangement links TRBV4-3 to TRBJ2-1; TRBD1 might be the D (5 bases). CDR3 length equals 16 residues. CDR1 is LGHNA, CDR2 YSLEER, per germline. V was cut by 3 bases and J by 7 bases, with 19 bases left in between. The CDR3 DNA is TGCGCCAGCAGCCAGAAGGACACCCCCTGGTTGAATGAGCAGTTCTTC. Its protein product is CASSQKDTPWLNEQFF.

The gene calls are TRBV7-9 and TRBJ2-1; D is perhaps TRBD1 (5 bases). The CDR3 consists of 16 residues. V shed 1 base and J shed 4 bases, with 14 bases lying between them. Germline V gene data show CDR1 as SEHNR and CDR2 as FQNEAQ (reference sequence). The CDR3 here is CASSLGQGLRYNEQFF. The CDR3 region has the DNA TGTGCCAGCAGCTTAGGTCAGGGTTTGAGGTACAATGAGCAGTTCTTC.

V is TRBV28 and J is TRBJ1-1, with 8 bases matching TRBD1. The CDR3 consists of 14 residues. After removal of 7 bases from V and 5 bases from J, the junction contained 9 bases not matched to a gene. CDR1 is MDHEN and CDR2 is SYDVKM in the germline V gene. The CDR3 DNA follows: TGTGCCAGCACCCAAGACAGGGGTGGGACTGAAGCTTTCTTT. Its translation is CASTQDRGGTEAFF.

The chain employs TRBV14 and TRBJ1-2; perhaps TRBD1 as D (5 bases). CDR1 SGHDN and CDR2 FVKESK come from the germline V gene. The CDR3 has 17 residues. Trimming shortened V by 4 bases and J by 4 bases, and 22 bases separated the two germline ends. Here the CDR3 reads CASSRGQGLLNAYGYTF. In DNA form, the CDR3 reads TGTGCCAGCAGCCGGGGCCAGGGCTTGTTAAATGCCTATGGCTACACCTTC.